This TCR beta chain was retrieved from a study of shared clonotypes between healthy human individuals (TCRdb year 2020). Background for the entire study: The cohort comprised a couple of women and a few men aged 18 to 49 years. For each donor, three plates each were used for CD4 naive and CD4 memory, two plates were used for CD8 naive, and one plate was used for CD8 memory. To estimate repertoire size and how much clonotype sharing occurs between individuals, the study deeply sequenced the blood TCR repertoires of about five healthy adults. Different laboratories and diverse techniques were used to prepare libraries and sequence TCR repertoires, to increase sequencing depth and limit assay-specific biases. Leukapheresis yielded between about 0.9 and 8.9 billion PBMCs per donor.

In the case of this clone: What this receptor recognizes is not known. No much larger clone exists at a distance of one base, and base qualities are not known.

The investigation overall reported the following: About 4.5% of naive CD4, 3.5% of naive CD8, roughly 2.4% of memory CD4, and approximately 0.4% of memory CD8 clonotypes were shared across several donors. Based on pairwise subsampling, the degree of clonotype sharing among donors was expected to be affected by sequencing depth. Because the study included a small number of donors, the genetic and exposure-history diversity represented was limited. Sampling was limited to blood, and TCR repertoires in tissue likely differ from TCR repertoires in blood. Incomplete sequencing was indicated by rarefaction of sorted-subset datasets, despite the large sequencing depth. Estimated clonotype richness was generally larger for naive than for memory subsets. Clonotypes shared by all four sorted-subset donors showed higher generation probabilities than non-shared clonotypes.

CDR1 and CDR2 are read off the germline V gene as MDHEN and SYDVKM. V is shortened by 1 base, J by 2 bases, and the region joining them spans 8 bases. The CDR3 goes from the cysteine to the phenylalanine over 14 residues. Just CDR3 DNA is preserved here, 42 bases in frame from base 1. TCR CDR3 regions were amplified from genomic DNA by multiplex PCR using the deep immunoSEQ assay. For each cell subset, the extracted genomic DNA was distributed evenly across all wells of several immunoSEQ 96-well plates, and each plate served as one replicate. Each replicate PCR for sorted subsets received about 180 ng genomic DNA, equal to roughly 30,000 T cell genomes. Purified libraries were measured with a Qubit 3.0 fluorometer, size-checked on a Bioanalyzer 2100, and measured again with the KAPA Library Quantification kit. Each immunoSEQ 96-well plate was sequenced on its own single-read 150-cycle Illumina NextSeq 550 flow cell. In the original analysis: The immunoSEQ output contained only junctional sequences without quality scores, so filtering could not match that applied to full-length reads. To assign V/J genes and CDR3, sequences were annotated using PyIR, a Python wrapper for IgBLAST v1.9, with IMGT germline references. Reads with weak V/J assignments (E-value above 1e-6), missing CDR3, stop codons, out-of-frame junctions, or ambiguous translated residues were removed. A V3J clonotype was defined by an identical inferred V gene, J gene, and CDR3 amino acid sequence. Percentage overlap between repertoires was computed as shared unique clonotypes divided by the size of the smaller repertoire. Three approaches were used to assess repertoire richness: RTK rarefaction, the Chao1 estimator, and Recon v2.1 estimates of unobserved clonotypes. For all TCRbeta clonotypes obtained by the gDNA method from a few donors, generation probabilities were computed with OLGA. This is the immuneACCESS table as TCRdb keeps it, with only in-frame sequences that have V and J called. A part of the clones is gone; compared with another copy, unresolved V genes explain less than half, and the rest is unexplained. For V, J and clone size, that table is used; D and trimming come from the DNA. The sample profile shows 100,000 to 130,000 clones; approximately 70% of them were found once. The ten largest clones take up about 25% of the sample.

Healthy HIV-negative adults with no recently reported acute infections or vaccinations were included as donors. Every donor was a Caucasian adult residing in Nashville, Tennessee, USA. CD8 memory samples combined magnetically selected CD45RO+ cells with CCR7-negative CD45RA+ effector memory (TemRA) cells. Blood was obtained by leukapheresis, after which PBMCs were separated by Ficoll-Histopaque density gradient centrifugation and cryopreserved in liquid nitrogen vapor phase. Analytical flow cytometry was used to check the purity and quantity of every magnetically sorted T cell population. From each sorted fraction, genomic DNA was isolated and quantified by UV absorbance on a Nanodrop 2000c.

The sequence was collected from a woman in her thirties in good health. Sequenced input: memory CD8+ T cells sorted from blood. Sample cell subset or site, as interpreted from the label and publication: CD45RO+ cells pooled with CCR7-negative TemRA cells. This sequence uses TRBV28 and TRBJ1-2, with no D gene named confidently. The sequenced DNA is TGTGCCAGCAGTTTATTGCGGTGGAACTATGGCTACACCTTC. Translated, this gives CASSLLRWNYGYTF.